Included here is one T cell receptor beta chain sequence, with context. Antigen: not known. The sample belongs to a study of T cell responses to AZD1222 COVID-19 vaccine. This CDR3 contains 17 residues. CDR1 is SGHVS, CDR2 FQNEAQ, per germline. With V trimmed by 0 bases and J by 0 bases, 4 bases remained unmatched. General study findings and limits: Increases in Spike-specific TCR breadth and depth were seen after two AZD1222 doses.

Profiling relied on immunoSEQ multiplex PCR, and the TCRdb table lists in-frame clones only, not all of them. The data show around 170,000 clones, 90% seen once. The source material was peripheral blood, sampled on day 0 of AZD1222 vaccination. The TCR was taken from an adult in good health. The chain employs TRBV7-8 and TRBJ2-4, with 8 bases fitting TRBD2. In nucleotides, the CDR3 is TGTGCCAGCAGCTTAGCGGTCGGGGGGGTAGCCAAAAACATTCAGTACTTC. This encodes CASSLAVGGVAKNIQYF.